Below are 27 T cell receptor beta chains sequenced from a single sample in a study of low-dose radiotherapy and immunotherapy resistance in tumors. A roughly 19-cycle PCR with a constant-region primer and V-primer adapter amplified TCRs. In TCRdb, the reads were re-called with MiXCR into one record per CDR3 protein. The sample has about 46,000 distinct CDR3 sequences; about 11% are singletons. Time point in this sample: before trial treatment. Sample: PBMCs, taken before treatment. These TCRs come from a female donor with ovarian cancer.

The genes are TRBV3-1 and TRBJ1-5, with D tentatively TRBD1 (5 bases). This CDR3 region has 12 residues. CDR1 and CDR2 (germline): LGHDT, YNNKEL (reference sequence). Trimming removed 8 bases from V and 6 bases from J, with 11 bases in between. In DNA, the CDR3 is TGTGCCAGCTCCAGGGCCAGTCAGCCCCAGCATTTT. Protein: CASSRASQPQHF.

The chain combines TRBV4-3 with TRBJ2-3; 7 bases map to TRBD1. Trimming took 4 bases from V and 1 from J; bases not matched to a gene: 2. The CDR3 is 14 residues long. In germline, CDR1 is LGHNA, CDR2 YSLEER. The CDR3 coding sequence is TGCGCCAGCAGCCCAACAGGGGGCACAGATACGCAGTATTTT. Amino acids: CASSPTGGTDTQYF.

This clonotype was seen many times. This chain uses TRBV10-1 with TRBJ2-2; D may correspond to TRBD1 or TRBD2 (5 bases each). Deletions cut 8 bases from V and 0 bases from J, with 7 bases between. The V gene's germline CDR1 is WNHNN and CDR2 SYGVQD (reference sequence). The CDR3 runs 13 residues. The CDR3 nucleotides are TGCGCCAGCGGGACCGCGAACACCGGGGAGCTGTTTTTT. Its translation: CASGTANTGELFF.

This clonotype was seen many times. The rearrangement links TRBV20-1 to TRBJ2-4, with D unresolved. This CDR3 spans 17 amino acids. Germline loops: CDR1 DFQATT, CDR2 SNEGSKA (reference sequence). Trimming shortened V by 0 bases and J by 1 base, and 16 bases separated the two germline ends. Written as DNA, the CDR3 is TGCAGTGCTAGAGATGAGGAGCGATCCCTTGCCAAAAACATTCAGTACTTC. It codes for CSARDEERSLAKNIQYF.

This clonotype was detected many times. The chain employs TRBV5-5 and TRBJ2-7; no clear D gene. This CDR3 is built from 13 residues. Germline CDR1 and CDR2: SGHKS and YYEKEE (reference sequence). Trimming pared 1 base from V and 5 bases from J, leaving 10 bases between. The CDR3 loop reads CASSLLGRDEQYF. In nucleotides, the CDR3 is TGTGCCAGCAGCTTGTTGGGCCGGGACGAGCAGTACTTC.

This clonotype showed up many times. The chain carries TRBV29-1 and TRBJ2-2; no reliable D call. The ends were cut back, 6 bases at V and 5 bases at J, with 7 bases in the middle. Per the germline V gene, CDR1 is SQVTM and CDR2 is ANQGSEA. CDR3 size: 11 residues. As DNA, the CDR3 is TGCAGCGTGGGGTGGACCGGGGAGCTGTTTTTT. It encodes CSVGWTGELFF.

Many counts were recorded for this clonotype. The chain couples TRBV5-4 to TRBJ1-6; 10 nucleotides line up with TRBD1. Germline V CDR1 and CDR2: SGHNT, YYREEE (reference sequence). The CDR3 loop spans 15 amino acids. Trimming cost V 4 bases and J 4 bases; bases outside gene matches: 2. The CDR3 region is CASSQGQGYNSPLHF. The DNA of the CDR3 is TGTGCCAGCAGCCAGGGACAGGGGTATAATTCACCCCTCCACTTT.

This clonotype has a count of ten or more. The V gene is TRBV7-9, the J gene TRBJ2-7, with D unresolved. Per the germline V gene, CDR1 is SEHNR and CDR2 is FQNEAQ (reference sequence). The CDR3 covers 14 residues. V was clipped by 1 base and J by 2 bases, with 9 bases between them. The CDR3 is CASSLVGMTYEQYF. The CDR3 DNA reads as TGTGCCAGCAGCTTAGTGGGGATGACCTACGAGCAGTACTTC. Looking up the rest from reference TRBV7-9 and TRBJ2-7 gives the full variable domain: DTGVSQNPRHKITKRGQNVTFRCDPISEHNRLYWYRQTLGQGPEFLTYFQNEAQLEKSRLLSDRFSAERPKGSFSTLEIQRTEQGDSAMYLCASSLVGMTYEQYFGPGTRLTVT.

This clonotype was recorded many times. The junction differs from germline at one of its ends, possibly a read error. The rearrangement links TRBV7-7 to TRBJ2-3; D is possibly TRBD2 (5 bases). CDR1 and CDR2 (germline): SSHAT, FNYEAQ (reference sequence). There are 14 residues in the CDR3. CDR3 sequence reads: CASSPLAVTDTQYF. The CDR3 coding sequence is TGTGCTAGCAGCCCCCTAGCCGTCACAGATACGCAGTATTTT.

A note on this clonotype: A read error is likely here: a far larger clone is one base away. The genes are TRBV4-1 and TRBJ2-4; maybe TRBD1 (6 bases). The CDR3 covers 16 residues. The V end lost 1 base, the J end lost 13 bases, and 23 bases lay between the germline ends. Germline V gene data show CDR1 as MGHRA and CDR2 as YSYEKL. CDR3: CASSQGAGVTYNEQYF. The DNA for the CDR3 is TGCGCCAGCAGCCAAGGGGCAGGGGTAACCTACAATGAGCAGTACTTC.

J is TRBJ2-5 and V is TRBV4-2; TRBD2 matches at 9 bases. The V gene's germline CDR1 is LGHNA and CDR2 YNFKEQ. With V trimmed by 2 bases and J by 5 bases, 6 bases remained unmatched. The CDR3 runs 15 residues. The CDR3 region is CASSQTLAGGETQYF. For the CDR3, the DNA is TGTGCCAGCAGCCAAACACTAGCGGGTGGCGAGACCCAGTACTTC.

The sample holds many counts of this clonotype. The CDR3 coding sequence is TGTGCCAGCAGTGTTTCCCATGAGCAGTTCTTC. Translating gives CASSVSHEQFF. The rearrangement links TRBV2 to TRBJ2-1; D remains unclear. This CDR3 contains 11 residues. Germline V gene lookup returns CDR1 SNHLY and CDR2 FYNNEI. V was trimmed by 4 bases and J by 8 bases, leaving 6 bases between them.

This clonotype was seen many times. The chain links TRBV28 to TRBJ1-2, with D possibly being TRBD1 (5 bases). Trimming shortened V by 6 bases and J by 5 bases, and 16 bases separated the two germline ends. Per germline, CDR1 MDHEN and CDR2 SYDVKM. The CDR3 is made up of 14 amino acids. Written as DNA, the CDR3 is TGTGCCAGCAGCGACGACAGCTTCGCGTATGGCTACACCTTC. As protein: CASSDDSFAYGYTF.

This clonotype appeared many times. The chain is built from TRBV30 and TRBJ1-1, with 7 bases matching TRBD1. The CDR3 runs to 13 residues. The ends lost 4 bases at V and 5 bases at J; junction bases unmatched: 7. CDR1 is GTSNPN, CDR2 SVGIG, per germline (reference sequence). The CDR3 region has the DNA TGTGCCTGGACCCAGGACAGGAGGACTGAAGCTTTCTTT. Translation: CAWTQDRRTEAFF.

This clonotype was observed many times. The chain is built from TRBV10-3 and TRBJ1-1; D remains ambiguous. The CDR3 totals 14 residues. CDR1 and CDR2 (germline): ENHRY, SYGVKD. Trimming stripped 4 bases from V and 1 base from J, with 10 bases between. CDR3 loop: CAISGKRTNTEAFF. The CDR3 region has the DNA TGTGCCATCAGTGGGAAACGGACGAACACTGAAGCTTTCTTT.

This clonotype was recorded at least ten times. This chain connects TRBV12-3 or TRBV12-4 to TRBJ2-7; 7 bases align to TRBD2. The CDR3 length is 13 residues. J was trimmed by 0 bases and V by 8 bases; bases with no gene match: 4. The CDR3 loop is CASRGSSSYEQYF. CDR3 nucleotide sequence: TGTGCCAGCCGCGGGAGCAGCTCCTACGAGCAGTACTTC.

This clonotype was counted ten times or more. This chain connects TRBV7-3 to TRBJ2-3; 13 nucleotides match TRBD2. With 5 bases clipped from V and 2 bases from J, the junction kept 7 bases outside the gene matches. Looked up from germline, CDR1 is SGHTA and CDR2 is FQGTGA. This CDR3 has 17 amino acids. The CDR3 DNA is TGTGCCAGCAGCGCGACTAGCGGGGGGTCTATCACAGATACGCAGTATTTT. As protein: CASSATSGGSITDTQYF.

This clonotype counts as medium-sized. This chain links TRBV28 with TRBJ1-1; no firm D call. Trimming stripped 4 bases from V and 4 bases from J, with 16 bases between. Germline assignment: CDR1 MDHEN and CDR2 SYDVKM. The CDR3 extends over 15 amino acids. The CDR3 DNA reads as TGTGCCAGCAGTTCCCCTATGGTTACGCGCACTGAAGCTTTCTTT. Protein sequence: CASSSPMVTRTEAFF.

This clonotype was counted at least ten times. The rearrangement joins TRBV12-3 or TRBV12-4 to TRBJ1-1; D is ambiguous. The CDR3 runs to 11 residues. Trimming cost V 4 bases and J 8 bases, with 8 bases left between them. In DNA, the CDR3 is TGTGCCAGCAGTTACGGCGGGGAAGCTTTCTTT. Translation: CASSYGGEAFF.

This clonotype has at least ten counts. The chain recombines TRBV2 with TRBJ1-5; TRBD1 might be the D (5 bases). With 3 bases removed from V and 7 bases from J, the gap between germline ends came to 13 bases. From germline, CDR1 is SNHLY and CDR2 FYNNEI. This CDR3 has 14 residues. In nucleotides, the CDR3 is TGTGCCAGCAGTGAGGAGGACACCACCCAGCCCCAGCATTTT. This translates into CASSEEDTTQPQHF.

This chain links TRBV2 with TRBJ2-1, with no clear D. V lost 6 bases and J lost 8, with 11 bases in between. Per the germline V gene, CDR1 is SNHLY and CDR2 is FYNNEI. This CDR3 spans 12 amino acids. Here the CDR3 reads CASRVASYEQFF. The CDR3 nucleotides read TGTGCCAGCAGGGTGGCTTCCTATGAGCAGTTCTTC.

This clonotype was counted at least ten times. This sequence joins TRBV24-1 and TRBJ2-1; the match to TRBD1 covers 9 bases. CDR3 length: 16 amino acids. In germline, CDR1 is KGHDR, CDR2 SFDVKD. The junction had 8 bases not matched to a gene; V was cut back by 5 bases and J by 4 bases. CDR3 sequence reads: CATSGISGQGYNEQFF. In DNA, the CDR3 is TGTGCCACCAGTGGAATTTCGGGACAGGGTTACAATGAGCAGTTCTTC.

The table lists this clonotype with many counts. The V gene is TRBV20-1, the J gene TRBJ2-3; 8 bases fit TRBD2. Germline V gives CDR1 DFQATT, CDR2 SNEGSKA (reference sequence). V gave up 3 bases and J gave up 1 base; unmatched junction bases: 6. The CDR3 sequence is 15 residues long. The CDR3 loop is CSASGRAVGTDTQYF. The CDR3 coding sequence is TGCAGTGCTAGCGGGAGGGCCGTTGGCACAGATACGCAGTATTTT.

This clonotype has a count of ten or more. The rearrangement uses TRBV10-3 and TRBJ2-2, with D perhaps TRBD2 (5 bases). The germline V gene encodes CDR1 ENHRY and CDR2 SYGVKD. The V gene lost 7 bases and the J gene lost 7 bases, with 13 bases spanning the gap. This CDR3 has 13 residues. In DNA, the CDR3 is TGTGCCATCACCGAGGGATCCGGCGGGGAGCTGTTTTTT. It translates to CAITEGSGGELFF.

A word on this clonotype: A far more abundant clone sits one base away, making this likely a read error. Here the CDR3 DNA reads TGTGCCACCAGCTGGGACAGGGATACGCAGTATTTT. Translated, it gives CATSWDRDTQYF. V usage is TRBV5-3 and J usage is TRBJ2-3, with 8 positions matching TRBD1. TRBV5-3 is recorded as an ORF, its role being uncertain. The ends lost 9 bases at V and 6 bases at J; junction bases unmatched: 6. This CDR3 contains 12 residues.

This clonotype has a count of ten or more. In nucleotides, the CDR3 is TGCGCCAGCAGCCAATCCAGCGGGAACTACAATGAGCAGTTCTTC. It encodes CASSQSSGNYNEQFF. V and J are TRBV4-1 and TRBJ2-1; 7 nucleotides align to TRBD2. The CDR3 extends over 15 amino acids. The J segment lost 3 bases and the V segment lost 2 bases, leaving 4 bases of the junction unmatched. Germline CDR1 is MGHRA and CDR2 is YSYEKL.

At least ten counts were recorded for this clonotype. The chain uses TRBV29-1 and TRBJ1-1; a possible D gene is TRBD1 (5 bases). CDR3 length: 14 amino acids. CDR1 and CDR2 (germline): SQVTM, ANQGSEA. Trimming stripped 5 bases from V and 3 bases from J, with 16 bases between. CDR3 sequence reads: CSVHNWGLDTEAFF. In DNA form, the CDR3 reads TGCAGCGTTCACAACTGGGGCCTGGACACTGAAGCTTTCTTT.